This TCR beta chain was recorded in a study of radiotherapy plus CTLA-4 blockade in lung cancer. The V end was cut by 1 base, the J end by 0 bases, with 20 bases between. Germline CDR1 KGHSH, CDR2 LQKENI. CDR3 length: 19 amino acids. Study-level points and caveats: Once radiotherapy plus ipilimumab had been given, TCR clones derived from tumor expanded in blood.

Details on this clone: The target antigen is unknown.

Here immunoSEQ multiplex PCR was the method, and the copy in TCRdb shows in-frame clones only, minus some. The table lists about 120,000 clones, more than 65% of them singletons, with around 3.3% in the top ten. The sample was peripheral blood, taken from a patient treated with radiotherapy plus ipilimumab. The chain is built from TRBV18 and TRBJ2-3; D not resolved. The receptor was derived from a human donor with non-small cell lung cancer that progressed on radiotherapy plus ipilimumab. Some clones in this sample may be carry-over from other donors' samples. CDR3 region: CASSPRVPPPGISTDTQYF. The CDR3 DNA reads as TGTGCCAGCTCACCACGAGTCCCCCCCCCTGGAATCAGCACAGATACGCAGTATTTT.